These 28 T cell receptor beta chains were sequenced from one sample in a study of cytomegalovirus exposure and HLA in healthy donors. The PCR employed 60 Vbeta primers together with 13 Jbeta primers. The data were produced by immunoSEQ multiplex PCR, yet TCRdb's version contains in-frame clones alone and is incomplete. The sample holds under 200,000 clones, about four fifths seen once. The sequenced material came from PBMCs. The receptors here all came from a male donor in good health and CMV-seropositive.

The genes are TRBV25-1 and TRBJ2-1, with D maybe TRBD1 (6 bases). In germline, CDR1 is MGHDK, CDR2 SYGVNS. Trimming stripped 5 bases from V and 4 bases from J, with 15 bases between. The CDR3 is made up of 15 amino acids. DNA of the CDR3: TGTGCCAGCAGTCCGGGACAAAGTGGGTACAATGAGCAGTTCTTC. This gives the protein CASSPGQSGYNEQFF.

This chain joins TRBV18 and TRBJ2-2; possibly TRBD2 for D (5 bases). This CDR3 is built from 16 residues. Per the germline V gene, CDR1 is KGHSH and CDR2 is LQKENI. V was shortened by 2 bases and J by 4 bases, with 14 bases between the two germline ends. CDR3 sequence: CASSPGPEEVTGELFF. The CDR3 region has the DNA TGTGCCAGCTCACCAGGGCCGGAGGAAGTCACCGGGGAGCTGTTTTTT.

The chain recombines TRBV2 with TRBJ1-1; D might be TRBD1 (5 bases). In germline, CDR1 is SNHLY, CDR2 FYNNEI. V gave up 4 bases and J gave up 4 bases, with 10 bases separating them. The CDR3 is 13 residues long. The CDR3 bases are TGTGCCAGCAGTGGCCCAAGGGGCACTGAAGCTTTCTTT. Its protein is CASSGPRGTEAFF.

CDR3 sequence (DNA): TGTGCCAGCAGCTATTATGGGGGGGAGCTTCATGGCTACACCTTC. Translating gives CASSYYGGELHGYTF. The gene calls are TRBV7-9 and TRBJ1-2, with D possibly being TRBD1 (5 bases). In germline, CDR1 is SEHNR, CDR2 FQNEAQ (reference sequence). This CDR3 contains 15 residues. The V gene lost 4 bases and the J gene lost 6 bases, with 18 bases spanning the gap.

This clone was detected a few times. The CDR3 region is CASSHRRTDSYEQYF. The CDR3 DNA reads TGCGCCAGCAGCCACCGCAGGACAGATTCCTACGAGCAGTACTTC. The chain joins TRBV4-1 to TRBJ2-7; perhaps TRBD1 as D (6 bases). The CDR3 is made up of 15 amino acids. The germline V and J ends were trimmed by 3 bases and 1 base, with 13 bases remaining between them. The germline gives CDR1 MGHRA, CDR2 YSYEKL.

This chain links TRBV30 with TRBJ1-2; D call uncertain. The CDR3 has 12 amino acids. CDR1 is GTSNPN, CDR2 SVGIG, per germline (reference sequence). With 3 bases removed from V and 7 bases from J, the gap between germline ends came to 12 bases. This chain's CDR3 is CAWRTDIFGYTF. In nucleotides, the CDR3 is TGTGCCTGGAGAACCGACATATTTGGCTACACCTTC.

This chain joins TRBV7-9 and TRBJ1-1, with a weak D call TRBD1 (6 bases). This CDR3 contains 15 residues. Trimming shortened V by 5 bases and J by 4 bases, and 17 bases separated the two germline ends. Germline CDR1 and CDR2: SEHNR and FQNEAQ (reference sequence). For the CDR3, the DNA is TGTGCCAGCAGCCTCCACCGCAACAGGGCCACTGAAGCTTTCTTT. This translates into CASSLHRNRATEAFF. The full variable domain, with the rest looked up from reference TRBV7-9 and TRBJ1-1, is DTGVSQNPRHKITKRGQNVTFRCDPISEHNRLYWYRQTLGQGPEFLTYFQNEAQLEKSRLLSDRFSAERPKGSFSTLEIQRTEQGDSAMYLCASSLHRNRATEAFFGQGTRLTVV.

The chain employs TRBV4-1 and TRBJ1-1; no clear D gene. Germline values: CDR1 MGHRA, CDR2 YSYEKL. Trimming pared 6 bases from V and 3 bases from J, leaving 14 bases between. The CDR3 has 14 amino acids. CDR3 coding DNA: TGCGCCAGCAGAATCGGCGCGGGTGACACTGAAGCTTTCTTT. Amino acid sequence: CASRIGAGDTEAFF.

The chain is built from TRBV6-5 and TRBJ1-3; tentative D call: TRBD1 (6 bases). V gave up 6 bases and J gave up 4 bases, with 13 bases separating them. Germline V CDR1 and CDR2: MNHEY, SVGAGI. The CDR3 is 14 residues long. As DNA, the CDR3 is TGTGCCAGCAGGGCAGGGGCACGGGGAAACACCATATATTTT. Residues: CASRAGARGNTIYF.

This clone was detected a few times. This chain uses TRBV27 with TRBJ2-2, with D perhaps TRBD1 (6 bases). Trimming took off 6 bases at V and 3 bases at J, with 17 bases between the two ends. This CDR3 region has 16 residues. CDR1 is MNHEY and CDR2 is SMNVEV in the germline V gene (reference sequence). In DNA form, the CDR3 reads TGTGCCAGCAGACAGGGTAGGGATACTTACACCGGGGAGCTGTTTTTT. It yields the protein CASRQGRDTYTGELFF.

CDR3 DNA: TGCGCCAGCAGCCAGGCCCTTGTAGGGAGCGGCTACACCTTC. Residues: CASSQALVGSGYTF. This sequence joins TRBV4-3 and TRBJ1-2; no definite D call. CDR1 and CDR2 (germline): LGHNA, YSLEER. This CDR3 comprises 14 residues. V was cut by 3 bases and J by 8 bases, with 16 bases left in between.

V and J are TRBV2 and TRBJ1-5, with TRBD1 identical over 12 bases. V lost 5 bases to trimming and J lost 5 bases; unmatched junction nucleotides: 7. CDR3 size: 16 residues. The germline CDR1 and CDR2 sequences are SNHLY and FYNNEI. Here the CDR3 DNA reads TGTGCCAGCAGTTCTGGAGGGACAGGGGGCGATCAGCCCCAGCATTTT. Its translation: CASSSGGTGGDQPQHF.

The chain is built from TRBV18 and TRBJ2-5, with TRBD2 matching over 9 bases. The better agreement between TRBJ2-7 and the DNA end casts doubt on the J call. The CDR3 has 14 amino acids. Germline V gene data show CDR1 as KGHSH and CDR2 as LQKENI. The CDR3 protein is CASSPALAGYEQYF. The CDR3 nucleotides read TGTGCCAGCTCACCAGCCCTAGCGGGGTACGAGCAGTACTTC.

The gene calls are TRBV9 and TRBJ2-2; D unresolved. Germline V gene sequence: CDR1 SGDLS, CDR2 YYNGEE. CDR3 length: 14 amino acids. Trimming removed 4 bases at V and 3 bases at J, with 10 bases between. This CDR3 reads CASSTDSHTGELFF. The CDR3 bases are TGTGCCAGCAGCACTGACTCCCACACCGGGGAGCTGTTTTTT.

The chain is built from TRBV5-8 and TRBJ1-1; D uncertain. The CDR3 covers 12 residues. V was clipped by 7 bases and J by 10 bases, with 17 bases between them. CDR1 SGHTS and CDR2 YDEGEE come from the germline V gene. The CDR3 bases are TGTGCCAGCCACCCCCAACCCGGGTCAGCTTTCTTT. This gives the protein CASHPQPGSAFF.

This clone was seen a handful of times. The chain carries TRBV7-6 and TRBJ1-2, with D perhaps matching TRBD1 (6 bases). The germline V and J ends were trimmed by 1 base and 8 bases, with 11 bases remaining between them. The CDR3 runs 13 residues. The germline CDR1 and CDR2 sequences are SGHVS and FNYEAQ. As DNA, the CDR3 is TGTGCCAGCAGCTTAGTCCCAGGGGAGGGCTACACCTTC. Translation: CASSLVPGEGYTF.

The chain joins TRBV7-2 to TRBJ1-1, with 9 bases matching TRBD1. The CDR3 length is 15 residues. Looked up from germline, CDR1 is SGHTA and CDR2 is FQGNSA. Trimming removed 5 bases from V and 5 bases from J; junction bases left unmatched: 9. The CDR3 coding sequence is TGTGCCAGCAGCCCCTCCTACAGGGGGCTAACTGAAGCTTTCTTT. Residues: CASSPSYRGLTEAFF.

CDR3 region: CASSGEGRNTGELFF. The CDR3 DNA follows: TGTGCCAGCAGCGGGGAAGGGAGGAACACCGGGGAGCTGTTTTTT. The J gene is TRBJ2-2, the V gene TRBV9; the D gene is possibly TRBD2 (5 bases). The CDR3 contains 15 residues. The ends were cut back, 3 bases at V and 1 base at J, with 10 bases in the middle. Germline CDR1 and CDR2: SGDLS and YYNGEE.

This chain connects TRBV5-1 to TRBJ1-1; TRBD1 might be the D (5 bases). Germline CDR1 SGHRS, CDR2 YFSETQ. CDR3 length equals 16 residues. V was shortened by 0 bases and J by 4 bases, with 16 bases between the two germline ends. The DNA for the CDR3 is TGCGCCAGCAGCTTGGTAATGGGACTGGCAGGCACTGAAGCTTTCTTT. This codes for CASSLVMGLAGTEAFF.

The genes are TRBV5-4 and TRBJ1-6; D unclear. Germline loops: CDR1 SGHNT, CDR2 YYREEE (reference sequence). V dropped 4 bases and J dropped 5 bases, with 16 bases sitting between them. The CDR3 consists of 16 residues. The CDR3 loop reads CASSNGGWGDNSPLHF. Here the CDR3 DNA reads TGTGCCAGCAGCAATGGCGGGTGGGGAGATAATTCACCCCTCCACTTT.

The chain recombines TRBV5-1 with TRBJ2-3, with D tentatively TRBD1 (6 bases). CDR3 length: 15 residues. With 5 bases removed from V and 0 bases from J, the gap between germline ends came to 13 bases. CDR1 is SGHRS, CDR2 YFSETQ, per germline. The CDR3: CASRPRDTSTDTQYF. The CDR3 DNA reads TGCGCCAGCAGGCCCCGGGACACAAGCACAGATACGCAGTATTTT.

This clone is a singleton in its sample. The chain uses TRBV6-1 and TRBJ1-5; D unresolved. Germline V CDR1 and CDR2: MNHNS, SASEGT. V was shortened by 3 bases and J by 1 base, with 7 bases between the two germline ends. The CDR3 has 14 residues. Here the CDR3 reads CASSDRPSNQPQHF. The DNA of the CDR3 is TGTGCCAGCAGTGATCGTCCGAGCAATCAGCCCCAGCATTTT.

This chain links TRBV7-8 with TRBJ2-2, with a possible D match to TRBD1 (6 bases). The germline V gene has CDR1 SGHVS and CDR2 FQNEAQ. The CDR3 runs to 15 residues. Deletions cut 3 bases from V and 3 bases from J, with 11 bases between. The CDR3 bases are TGTGCCAGCAGCTTGACCGGGACACACACCGGGGAGCTGTTTTTT. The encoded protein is CASSLTGTHTGELFF.

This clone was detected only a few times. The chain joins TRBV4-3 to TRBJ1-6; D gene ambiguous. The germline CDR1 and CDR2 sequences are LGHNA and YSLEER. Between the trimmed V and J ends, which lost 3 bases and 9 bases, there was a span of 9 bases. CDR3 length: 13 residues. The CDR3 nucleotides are TGCGCCAGCAGCCATAATCCCCGTTCACCCCTCCACTTT. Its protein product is CASSHNPRSPLHF.

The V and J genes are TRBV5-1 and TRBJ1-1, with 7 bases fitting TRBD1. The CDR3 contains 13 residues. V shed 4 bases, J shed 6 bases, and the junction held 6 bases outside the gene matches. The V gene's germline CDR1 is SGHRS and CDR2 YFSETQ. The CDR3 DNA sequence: TGCGCCAGCAGCGCCCGGCAGGGGGCTGAAGCTTTCTTT. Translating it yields CASSARQGAEAFF.

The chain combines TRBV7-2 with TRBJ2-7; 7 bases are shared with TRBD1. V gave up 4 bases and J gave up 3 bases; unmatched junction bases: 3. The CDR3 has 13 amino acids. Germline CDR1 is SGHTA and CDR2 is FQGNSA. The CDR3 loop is CASSSPGGYEQYF. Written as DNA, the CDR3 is TGTGCCAGCAGCTCCCCAGGGGGCTACGAGCAGTACTTC.

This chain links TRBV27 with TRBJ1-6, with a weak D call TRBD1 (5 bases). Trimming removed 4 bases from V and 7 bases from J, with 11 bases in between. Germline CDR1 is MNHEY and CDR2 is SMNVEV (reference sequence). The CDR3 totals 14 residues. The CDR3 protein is CASSSQVRNSPLHF. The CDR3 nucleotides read TGTGCCAGCAGTTCACAGGTTCGGAATTCACCCCTCCACTTT.

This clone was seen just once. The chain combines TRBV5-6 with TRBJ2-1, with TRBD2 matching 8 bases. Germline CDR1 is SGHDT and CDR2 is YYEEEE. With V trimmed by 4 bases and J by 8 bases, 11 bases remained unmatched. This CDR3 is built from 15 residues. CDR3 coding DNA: TGTGCCAGCAGCGCCCCGGGGGGGCCCGAGTATGAGCAGTTCTTC. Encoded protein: CASSAPGGPEYEQFF.